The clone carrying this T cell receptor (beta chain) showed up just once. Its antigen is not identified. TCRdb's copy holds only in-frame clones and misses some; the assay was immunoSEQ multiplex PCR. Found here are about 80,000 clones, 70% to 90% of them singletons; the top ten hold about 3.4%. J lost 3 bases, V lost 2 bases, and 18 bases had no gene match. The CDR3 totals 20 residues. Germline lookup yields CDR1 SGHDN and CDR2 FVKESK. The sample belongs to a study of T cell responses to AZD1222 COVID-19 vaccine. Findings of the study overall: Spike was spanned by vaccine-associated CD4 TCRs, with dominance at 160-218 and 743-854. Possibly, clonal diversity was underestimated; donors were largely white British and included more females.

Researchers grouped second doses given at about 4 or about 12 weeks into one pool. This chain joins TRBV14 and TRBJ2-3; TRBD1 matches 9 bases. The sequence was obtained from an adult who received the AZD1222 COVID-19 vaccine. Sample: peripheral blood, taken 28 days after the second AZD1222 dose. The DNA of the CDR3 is TGTGCCAGCAGCCAACCTCTTCCGGGACAGGGATTTCCGATGACAGATACGCAGTATTTT. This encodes CASSQPLPGQGFPMTDTQYF.